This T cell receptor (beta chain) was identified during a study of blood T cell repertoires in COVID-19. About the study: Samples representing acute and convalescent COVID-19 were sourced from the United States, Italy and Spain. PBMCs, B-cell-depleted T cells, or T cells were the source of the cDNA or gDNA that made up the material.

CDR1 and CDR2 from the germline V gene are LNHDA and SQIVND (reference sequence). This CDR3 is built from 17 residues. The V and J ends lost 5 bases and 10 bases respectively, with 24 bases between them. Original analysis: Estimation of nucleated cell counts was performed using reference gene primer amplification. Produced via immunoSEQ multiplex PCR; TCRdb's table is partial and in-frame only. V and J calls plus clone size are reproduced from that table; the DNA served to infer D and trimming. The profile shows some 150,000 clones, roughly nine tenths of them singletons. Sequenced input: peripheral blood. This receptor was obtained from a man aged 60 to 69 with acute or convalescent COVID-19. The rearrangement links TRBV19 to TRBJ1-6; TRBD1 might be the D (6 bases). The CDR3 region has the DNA TGTGCCAGTAGTCCGCGCGGGCGGGGGGCGACGAGATCACCCCTCCACTTT. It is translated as CASSPRGRGATRSPLHF.